What follows are 24 T cell receptor beta chains derived from one specimen sequenced in a study of blood T cell repertoires in COVID-19. The data were produced by immunoSEQ multiplex PCR, yet TCRdb's version contains in-frame clones alone and is incomplete. This sample has some 15,000 clones, with around 90% found just once. The sample taken for sequencing was peripheral blood. These receptors were obtained from a human donor in a cohort sampled during active COVID-19.

In its sample, this clone was seen once. In nucleotides, the CDR3 is TGTGCCAGCGGCGTGGAGACCCGCAATCAGCCCCAGCATTTT. Protein product: CASGVETRNQPQHF. The chain has TRBV6-5 and TRBJ1-5; D unclear. Between the trimmed V and J ends, which lost 8 bases and 2 bases, there was a span of 13 bases. The V gene's germline CDR1 is MNHEY and CDR2 SVGAGI. This CDR3 is 14 amino acids long.

This clone was seen more than once but under ten times. The chain is built from TRBV27 and TRBJ2-5; 10 nucleotides align to TRBD1. J was trimmed by 5 bases and V by 5 bases; bases with no gene match: 8. The CDR3 consists of 15 residues. Germline CDR1 and CDR2: MNHEY and SMNVEV (reference sequence). The CDR3 here is CASSPTGGWGETQYF. The CDR3 DNA is TGTGCCAGCAGTCCGACAGGGGGCTGGGGGGAGACCCAGTACTTC.

The chain is built from TRBV12-5 and TRBJ2-1, with a tentative D call TRBD1 (7 bases). V gave up 5 bases and J gave up 6 bases, with 20 bases separating them. This CDR3 is built from 16 residues. The germline gives CDR1 LGHNT, CDR2 FRNRAP. The CDR3 sequence is CASGPRTGGVRNEQFF. The CDR3 coding sequence is TGTGCTAGTGGTCCACGGACAGGAGGGGTACGCAATGAGCAGTTCTTC.

The J gene is TRBJ1-5, the V gene TRBV19, with TRBD1 matching over 9 bases. The germline gives CDR1 LNHDA, CDR2 SQIVND (reference sequence). J was trimmed by 9 bases and V by 3 bases; bases with no gene match: 6. This CDR3 is built from 14 residues. CDR3: CASSITGGGGPQHF. For the CDR3, the DNA is TGTGCCAGTAGTATTACAGGGGGCGGAGGGCCCCAGCATTTT.

The chain couples TRBV3-1 (or the pseudogene TRBV3-2) to TRBJ1-2, with a tentative D call TRBD1 (6 bases). The germline gives CDR1 LGHDT, CDR2 YNNKEL (reference sequence). The CDR3 length is 16 residues. V lost 2 bases and J lost 7, with 20 bases in between. The CDR3 is CASSQPGPRGARGYTF. CDR3 DNA sequence: TGTGCCAGCAGCCAACCCGGCCCCCGGGGGGCGCGTGGCTACACCTTC.

The chain couples TRBV19 to TRBJ2-7; 8 bases are shared with TRBD2. The germline V gene encodes CDR1 LNHDA and CDR2 SQIVND (reference sequence). The CDR3 extends over 14 amino acids. After removal of 5 bases from V and 2 bases from J, the junction contained 5 bases not matched to a gene. The CDR3 sequence: CASSRGGTTYEQYF. In DNA, the CDR3 is TGTGCCAGTAGTCGCGGGGGGACTACCTACGAGCAGTACTTC.

This chain uses TRBV7-2 with TRBJ2-7; TRBD1 agrees at 9 bases. Looked up from germline, CDR1 is SGHTA and CDR2 is FQGNSA. The junction had 0 bases not matched to a gene; V was cut back by 5 bases and J by 4 bases. The CDR3 extends over 12 amino acids. CDR3 in amino acids: CASSGTGYEQYF. For the CDR3, the DNA is TGTGCCAGCAGCGGGACAGGGTACGAGCAGTACTTC.

The chain is built from TRBV7-9 and TRBJ2-7; D possibly corresponds to TRBD1 (6 bases). Germline values: CDR1 SEHNR, CDR2 FQNEAQ (reference sequence). V was clipped by 5 bases and J by 1 base, with 15 bases between them. This CDR3 comprises 15 residues. The CDR3 DNA is TGTGCCAGCAGCAGGACAGTTCCTCTTTCCTACGAGCAGTACTTC. Amino acid sequence: CASSRTVPLSYEQYF.

The J gene is TRBJ2-1, the V gene TRBV7-2, with D possibly being TRBD1 (5 bases). The length of the CDR3 is 15 residues. Germline CDR1 SGHTA, CDR2 FQGNSA. V was pared by 1 base and J by 9 bases, with 16 bases between. The CDR3 is CASSLETVRYGEQFF. In DNA, the CDR3 is TGTGCCAGCAGCTTAGAGACAGTGAGGTACGGTGAGCAGTTCTTC. The full variable domain, in which reference TRBV7-2 and TRBJ2-1 provide the parts outside the CDR3, is GAGVSQSPSNKVTEKGKDVELRCDPISGHTALYWYRQSLGQGLEFLIYFQGNSAPDKSGLPSDRFSAERTGGSVSTLTIQRTQQEDSAVYLCASSLETVRYGEQFFGPGTRLTVL.

The rearrangement joins TRBV6-1 to TRBJ1-2; tentative D call: TRBD1 (5 bases). V was pared by 2 bases and J by 8 bases, with 12 bases between. Germline V CDR1 and CDR2: MNHNS, SASEGT. The length of the CDR3 is 13 residues. CDR3 region: CASSEQGGLGYTF. The CDR3 DNA follows: TGTGCCAGCAGTGAACAGGGAGGGCTGGGCTACACCTTC.

The rearrangement uses TRBV6-2 or TRBV6-3 and TRBJ1-1; the D is unclear. The CDR3 contains 13 residues. Deletions cut 2 bases from V and 1 base from J, with 5 bases between. The germline gives CDR1 MNHEY, CDR2 SVGEGT. Here the CDR3 reads CASSYGGNTEAFF. The CDR3 DNA sequence: TGTGCCAGCAGTTACGGCGGGAACACTGAAGCTTTCTTT.

This clone was recorded only once. The rearrangement joins TRBV6-5 to TRBJ2-7; the match to TRBD2 covers 8 bases. The germline gives CDR1 MNHEY, CDR2 SVGAGI. With V trimmed by 0 bases and J by 4 bases, 5 bases remained unmatched. The CDR3 extends over 15 amino acids. CDR3 in amino acids: CASSYSISGAYEQYF. The CDR3 bases are TGTGCCAGCAGTTACTCAATTAGCGGGGCGTACGAGCAGTACTTC.

The rearrangement links TRBV19 to TRBJ2-3, with D possibly being TRBD2 (6 bases). Germline CDR1 reads LNHDA; CDR2 reads SQIVND (reference sequence). The CDR3 runs 15 residues. Trimming removed 11 bases at V and 2 bases at J, with 20 bases between. The CDR3 reads CASRRLGEVTDTQYF. DNA of the CDR3: TGTGCCTCCCGTCGGTTGGGGGAGGTCACAGATACGCAGTATTTT.

V and J are TRBV28 and TRBJ1-2, with TRBD1 identical over 8 bases. The germline gives CDR1 MDHEN, CDR2 SYDVKM. Trimming took 6 bases from V and 5 from J; bases not matched to a gene: 2. The CDR3 contains 12 residues. CDR3 sequence reads: CASRTGEYGYTF. The CDR3 DNA reads as TGTGCCAGCAGGACAGGGGAGTATGGCTACACCTTC.

The V and J genes are TRBV7-9 and TRBJ1-2; 8 bases fit TRBD1. After removal of 5 bases from V and 1 base from J, the junction contained 18 bases not matched to a gene. Germline-derived CDR1 and CDR2 are SEHNR and FQNEAQ (reference sequence). The CDR3 has 19 residues. In nucleotides, the CDR3 is TGTGCCAGCAGCCGCGAGGCGCCCGTAACCAGGGGGCGTAACTATGGCTACACCTTC. Translation gives CASSREAPVTRGRNYGYTF.

V is TRBV25-1 and J is TRBJ1-1; D is unclear. The V and J ends lost 0 bases and 1 base respectively, with 6 bases between them. Per germline, CDR1 MGHDK and CDR2 SYGVNS. The length of the CDR3 is 14 residues. The DNA of the CDR3 is TGTGCCAGCAGTGAATACGGAGCGAACACTGAAGCTTTCTTT. Encoded protein: CASSEYGANTEAFF.

The CDR3 DNA sequence: TGTGCCAGCAGCTTAGCTAGCGGGGGGGGCGAGGAGCAGTTCTTC. This codes for CASSLASGGGEEQFF. The genes are TRBV7-2 and TRBJ2-1, with 11 bases that match TRBD2. Germline CDR1 and CDR2: SGHTA and FQGNSA. V trimming: 0 bases; J trimming: 10 bases; junction bases outside the gene matches: 5. This CDR3 has 15 residues.

The chain combines TRBV6-5 with TRBJ1-3; 7 positions agree with TRBD1. The CDR3 has 15 amino acids. J lost 0 bases, V lost 6 bases, and 5 bases had no gene match. Looked up from germline, CDR1 is MNHEY and CDR2 is SVGAGI. In DNA, the CDR3 is TGTGCCAGCAGGAGGACAGGTCTCTCTGGAAACACCATATATTTT. Translated, it gives CASRRTGLSGNTIYF.

The chain couples TRBV10-3 to TRBJ1-4, with 8 bases aligning to TRBD1. From germline, CDR1 is ENHRY and CDR2 SYGVKD. V dropped 6 bases and J dropped 8; count of bases not matched to a gene: 11. The CDR3 has 15 amino acids. The chain's CDR3 is CAISENQGAEEKLFF. CDR3 DNA sequence: TGTGCCATCAGCGAGAACCAGGGGGCCGAGGAAAAACTGTTTTTT.

This clone has just one count. The V and J genes are TRBV19 and TRBJ1-6; D is ambiguous. In germline, CDR1 is LNHDA, CDR2 SQIVND (reference sequence). V lost 7 bases to trimming and J lost 0 bases, with 10 bases between them. This CDR3 has 15 residues. Written as DNA, the CDR3 is TGTGCCAGTATGGCGGAGATCTCCTATAATTCACCCCTCCACTTT. Its translation: CASMAEISYNSPLHF.

The chain links TRBV6-5 to TRBJ2-7; D may be TRBD1 (5 bases). V dropped 9 bases and J dropped 0 bases, with 9 bases sitting between them. This CDR3 comprises 12 residues. Germline assignment: CDR1 MNHEY and CDR2 SVGAGI. CDR3 DNA sequence: TGTGCCAGGCCTGACAGCTCCTACGAGCAGTACTTC. Amino acids: CARPDSSYEQYF.

J is TRBJ1-5 and V is TRBV30; 9 nucleotides line up with TRBD1. Losses at the gene ends were 5 bases for V and 2 bases for J; bases not matched to a gene: 7. The CDR3 is 15 amino acids. CDR1 GTSNPN and CDR2 SVGIG come from the germline V gene (reference sequence). CDR3 region: CAWAKTGGGNQPQHF. CDR3 coding DNA: TGTGCCTGGGCCAAGACAGGGGGTGGCAATCAGCCCCAGCATTTT.

This sequence joins TRBV27 and TRBJ2-7, with 9 nucleotides matching TRBD1. CDR1 and CDR2 from the germline V gene are MNHEY and SMNVEV (reference sequence). With V trimmed by 8 bases and J by 4 bases, 9 bases remained unmatched. The CDR3 is 14 amino acids. The CDR3 nucleotides read TGTGCCAGCCGGCAGGGACAGGGAAAATACGAGCAGTACTTC. This encodes CASRQGQGKYEQYF.

This rearrangement joins TRBV2 to TRBJ1-6, with 9 bases fitting TRBD1. V dropped 4 bases and J dropped 11; count of bases not matched to a gene: 6. Germline V gene data show CDR1 as SNHLY and CDR2 as FYNNEI. The CDR3 has 14 residues. The CDR3 nucleotides are TGTGCCAGCAGTGCGGACAGGGGTAGCCCACCCCTCCACTTT. This gives the protein CASSADRGSPPLHF.